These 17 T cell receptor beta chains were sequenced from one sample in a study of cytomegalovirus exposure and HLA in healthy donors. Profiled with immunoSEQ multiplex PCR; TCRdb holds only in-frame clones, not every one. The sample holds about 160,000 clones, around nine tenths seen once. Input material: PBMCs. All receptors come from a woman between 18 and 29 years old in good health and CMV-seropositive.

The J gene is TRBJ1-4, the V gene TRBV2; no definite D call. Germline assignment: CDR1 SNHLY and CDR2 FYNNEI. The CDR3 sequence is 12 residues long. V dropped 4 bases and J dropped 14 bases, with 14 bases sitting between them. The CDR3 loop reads CASSAPPRYLFF. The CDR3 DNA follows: TGTGCCAGCAGTGCGCCCCCTAGATACCTGTTTTTT.

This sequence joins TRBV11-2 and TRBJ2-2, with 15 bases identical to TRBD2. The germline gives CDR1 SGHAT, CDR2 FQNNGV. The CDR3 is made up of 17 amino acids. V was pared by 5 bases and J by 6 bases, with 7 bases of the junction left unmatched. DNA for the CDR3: TGTGCCAGCAGCCCGGGACTAGCGGGAGGAGTCGCCGGGGAGCTGTTTTTT. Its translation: CASSPGLAGGVAGELFF.

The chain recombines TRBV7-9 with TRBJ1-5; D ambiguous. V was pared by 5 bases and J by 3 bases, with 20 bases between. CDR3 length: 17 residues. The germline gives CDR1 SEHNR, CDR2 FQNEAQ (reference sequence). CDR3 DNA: TGTGCCAGCAGCGCTCCTGGAGGCGCGGGGTACAATCAGCCCCAGCATTTT. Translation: CASSAPGGAGYNQPQHF.

The CDR3 protein is CASSLARASGRNEQYF. Written as DNA, the CDR3 is TGCGCCAGCAGCTTGGCCAGGGCTAGCGGGAGGAACGAGCAGTACTTC. The chain has TRBV5-1 and TRBJ2-7, with TRBD2 matching over 11 bases. Germline V gene data show CDR1 as SGHRS and CDR2 as YFSETQ. The CDR3 has 16 amino acids. V dropped 0 bases and J dropped 5; count of bases not matched to a gene: 7.

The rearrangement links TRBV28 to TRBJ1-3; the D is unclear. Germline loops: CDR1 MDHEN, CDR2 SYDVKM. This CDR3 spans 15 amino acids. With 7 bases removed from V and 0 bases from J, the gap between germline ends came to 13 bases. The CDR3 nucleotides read TGTGCCAGCATCGTGGACGGGAGCTCTGGAAACACCATATATTTT. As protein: CASIVDGSSGNTIYF.

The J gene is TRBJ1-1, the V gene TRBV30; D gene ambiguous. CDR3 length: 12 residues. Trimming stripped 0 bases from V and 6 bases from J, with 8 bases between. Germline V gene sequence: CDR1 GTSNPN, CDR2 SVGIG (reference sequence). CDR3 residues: CAWSVNGAEAFF. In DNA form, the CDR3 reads TGTGCCTGGAGTGTAAACGGGGCTGAAGCTTTCTTT.

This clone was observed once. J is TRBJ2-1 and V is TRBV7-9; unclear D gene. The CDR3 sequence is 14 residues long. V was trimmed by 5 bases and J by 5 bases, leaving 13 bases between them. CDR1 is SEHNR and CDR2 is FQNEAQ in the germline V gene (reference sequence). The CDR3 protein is CASSLDPDNNEQFF. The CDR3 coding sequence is TGTGCCAGCAGCCTCGACCCAGACAACAATGAGCAGTTCTTC.

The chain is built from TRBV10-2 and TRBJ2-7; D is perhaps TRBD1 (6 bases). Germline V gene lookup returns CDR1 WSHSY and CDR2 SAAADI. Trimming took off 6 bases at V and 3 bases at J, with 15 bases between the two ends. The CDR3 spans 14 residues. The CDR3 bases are TGCGCCAGCAGACCCGGGACAACATACTACGAGCAGTACTTC. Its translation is CASRPGTTYYEQYF.

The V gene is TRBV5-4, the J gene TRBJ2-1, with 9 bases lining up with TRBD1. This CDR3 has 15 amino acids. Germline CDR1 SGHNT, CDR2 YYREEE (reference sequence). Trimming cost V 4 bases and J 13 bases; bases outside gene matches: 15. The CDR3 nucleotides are TGTGCCAGCAGCGTTGCCGGGACAGGGACGATGAAACAGTTCTTC. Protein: CASSVAGTGTMKQFF.

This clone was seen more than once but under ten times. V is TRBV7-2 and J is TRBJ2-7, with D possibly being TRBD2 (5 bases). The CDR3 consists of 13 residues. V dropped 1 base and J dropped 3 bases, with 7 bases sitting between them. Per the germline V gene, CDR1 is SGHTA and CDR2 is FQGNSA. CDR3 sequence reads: CASSLDGNYEQYF. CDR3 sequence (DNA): TGTGCCAGCAGCTTAGACGGGAACTACGAGCAGTACTTC.

The CDR3: CASSLEGNYGNQPQHF. The CDR3 coding sequence is TGTGCCAGCAGCTTAGAGGGGAACTATGGCAATCAGCCCCAGCATTTT. The chain employs TRBV7-9 and TRBJ1-5; tentatively, D is TRBD1 (5 bases). Germline CDR1 is SEHNR and CDR2 is FQNEAQ (reference sequence). V was pared by 1 base and J by 2 bases, with 12 bases between. The CDR3 has 16 amino acids.

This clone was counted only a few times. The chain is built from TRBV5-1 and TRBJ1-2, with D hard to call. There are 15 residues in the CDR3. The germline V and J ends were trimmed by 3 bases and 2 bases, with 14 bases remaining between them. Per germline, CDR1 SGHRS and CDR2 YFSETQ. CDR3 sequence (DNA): TGCGCCAGCAGCTATTTCGTGGGAGCCAACTATGGCTACACCTTC. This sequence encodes CASSYFVGANYGYTF.

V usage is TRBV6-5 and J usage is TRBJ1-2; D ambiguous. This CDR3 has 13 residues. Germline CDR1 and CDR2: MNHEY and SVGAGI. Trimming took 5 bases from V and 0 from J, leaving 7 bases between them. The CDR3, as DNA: TGTGCCAGCAGTCAGACATCTAACTATGGCTACACCTTC. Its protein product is CASSQTSNYGYTF.

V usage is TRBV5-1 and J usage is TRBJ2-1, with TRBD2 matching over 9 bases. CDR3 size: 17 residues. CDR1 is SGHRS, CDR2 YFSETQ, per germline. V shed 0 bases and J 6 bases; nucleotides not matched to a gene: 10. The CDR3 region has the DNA TGCGCCAGCAGCTTGGGCTCGGTAGCGGGAGTTTTCAATGAGCAGTTCTTC. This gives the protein CASSLGSVAGVFNEQFF.

CDR3 residues: CASTLGVGTEAFF. CDR3 in DNA: TGTGCCAGCACCCTAGGGGTTGGGACTGAAGCTTTCTTT. This rearrangement joins TRBV6-5 to TRBJ1-1, with D perhaps matching TRBD1 (5 bases). Germline V gene lookup returns CDR1 MNHEY and CDR2 SVGAGI. With 7 bases removed from V and 5 bases from J, the gap between germline ends came to 14 bases. This CDR3 has 13 residues.

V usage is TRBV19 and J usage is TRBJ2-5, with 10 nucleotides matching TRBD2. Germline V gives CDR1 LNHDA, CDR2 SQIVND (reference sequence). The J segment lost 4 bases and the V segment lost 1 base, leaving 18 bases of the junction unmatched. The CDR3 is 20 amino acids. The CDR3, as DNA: TGTGCCAGTAGTATAGCGGGACTATCCCGAGCGGGAGGGCCGGGAGAGACCCAGTACTTC. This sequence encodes CASSIAGLSRAGGPGETQYF.

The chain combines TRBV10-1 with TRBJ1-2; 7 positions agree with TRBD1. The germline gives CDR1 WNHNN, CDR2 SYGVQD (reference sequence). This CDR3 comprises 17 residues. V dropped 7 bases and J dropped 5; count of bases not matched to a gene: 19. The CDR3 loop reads CASTGTDLSEKWYGYTF. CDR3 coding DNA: TGCGCCAGCACCGGGACAGATCTTTCGGAAAAGTGGTATGGCTACACCTTC.